Below, 17 T cell receptor beta chains from the same sample are listed, as sequenced in a study of blood T cell repertoires in COVID-19. The method was immunoSEQ multiplex PCR; TCRdb's version includes in-frame clones alone and lacks a portion of them. Here the sample spans tens of thousands of clones, over 70% being singletons. Sequenced material: peripheral blood. The receptors stem from a man of 80 years or more with active or convalescent COVID-19.

The chain recombines TRBV19 with TRBJ1-1, with D possibly TRBD1 on 5 matching bases. The CDR3 spans 14 residues. Deletions cut 1 base from V and 3 bases from J, with 9 bases between. The germline V gene has CDR1 LNHDA and CDR2 SQIVND (reference sequence). The CDR3 reads CASSIGGRDTEAFF. Written as DNA, the CDR3 is TGTGCCAGTAGTATAGGGGGCAGAGACACTGAAGCTTTCTTT.

This clone was seen just once. This sequence joins TRBV15 and TRBJ2-1; TRBD2 might be the D (6 bases). CDR3 length equals 16 residues. Between the trimmed V and J ends, which lost 0 bases and 8 bases, there was a span of 17 bases. Germline V CDR1 and CDR2: LNHNV, YYDKDF (reference sequence). The CDR3 loop is CATSRDLFGRGYEQFF. DNA of the CDR3: TGTGCCACCAGCAGAGATTTGTTTGGCCGGGGGTATGAGCAGTTCTTC. Based on the CDR3 plus reference TRBV15 and TRBJ2-1, the full variable domain is DAMVIQNPRYQVTQFGKPVTLSCSQTLNHNVMYWYQQKSSQAPKLLFHYYDKDFNNEADTPDNFQSRRPNTSFCFLDIRSPGLGDTAMYLCATSRDLFGRGYEQFFGPGTRLTVL.

The genes are TRBV15 and TRBJ1-4, with D perhaps matching TRBD1 (6 bases). The CDR3 covers 18 residues. CDR1 and CDR2 from the germline V gene are LNHNV and YYDKDF (reference sequence). V gave up 0 bases and J gave up 10 bases, with 24 bases separating them. CDR3 loop: CATSREGPGDLSGGKLFF. The CDR3 DNA reads as TGTGCCACCAGCAGAGAGGGACCAGGGGACCTAAGCGGTGGAAAACTGTTTTTT.

The chain carries TRBV6-6 and TRBJ2-2; 14 bases are shared with TRBD2. The CDR3 length is 17 residues. V gave up 6 bases and J gave up 6 bases; unmatched junction bases: 9. The V gene's germline CDR1 is MNHNY and CDR2 SVGAGI (reference sequence). CDR3 sequence (DNA): TGTGCCAGCAGCCGACGACTAGCGGGGGGGTACGCCGGGGAGCTGTTTTTT. As protein: CASSRRLAGGYAGELFF.

This rearrangement joins TRBV6-6 to TRBJ1-4; TRBD1 is a possible D gene (5 bases). Looked up from germline, CDR1 is MNHNY and CDR2 is SVGAGI (reference sequence). Trimming took off 7 bases at V and 8 bases at J, with 14 bases between the two ends. The CDR3 spans 13 residues. The CDR3 here is CASMDTVGEKLFF. CDR3 nucleotide sequence: TGTGCCAGCATGGACACCGTCGGGGAAAAACTGTTTTTT.

This clone occurred a few times. This chain connects TRBV20-1 to TRBJ1-5, with no clear D. Germline V CDR1 and CDR2: DFQATT, SNEGSKA (reference sequence). The CDR3 has 15 amino acids. The V end lost 3 bases, the J end lost 4 bases, and 16 bases lay between the germline ends. The CDR3: CSASWARMKNQPQHF. The CDR3 nucleotides are TGCAGTGCTAGTTGGGCCAGGATGAAAAATCAGCCCCAGCATTTT.

V is TRBV19 and J is TRBJ2-1, with 9 bases lining up with TRBD2. J was trimmed by 0 bases and V by 7 bases; bases with no gene match: 4. The CDR3 spans 15 residues. CDR1 and CDR2 (germline): LNHDA, SQIVND (reference sequence). CDR3 nucleotide sequence: TGTGCCAGTACCAGCGGGGGGCCCTCCTACAATGAGCAGTTCTTC. It is translated as CASTSGGPSYNEQFF.

This clone showed up many times. The V call is TRBV9, the J call TRBJ1-5, with D uncertain. The germline V gene encodes CDR1 SGDLS and CDR2 YYNGEE. The CDR3 spans 15 residues. Deletions cut 2 bases from V and 0 bases from J, with 9 bases between. The CDR3 nucleotides are TGTGCCAGCAGCGTCACACCTTATAGCAATCAGCCCCAGCATTTT. The encoded protein is CASSVTPYSNQPQHF.

The chain uses TRBV19 and TRBJ1-5; weak D call: TRBD1 (5 bases). The CDR3 loop spans 16 amino acids. CDR1 and CDR2 from the germline V gene are LNHDA and SQIVND (reference sequence). The ends were cut back, 4 bases at V and 3 bases at J, with 16 bases in the middle. This chain's CDR3 is CASSTQLTVLNQPQHF. DNA for the CDR3: TGTGCCAGTAGTACCCAATTGACAGTACTCAATCAGCCCCAGCATTTT.

The chain uses TRBV9 and TRBJ2-1; a possible D gene is TRBD1 (7 bases). V shed 4 bases and J shed 6 bases, with 17 bases lying between them. Germline V gene lookup returns CDR1 SGDLS and CDR2 YYNGEE. This CDR3 is built from 15 residues. The CDR3 sequence: CASSIQGEVGNEQFF. CDR3 DNA: TGTGCCAGCAGCATCCAGGGGGAGGTTGGCAATGAGCAGTTCTTC.

Only one count was recorded for this clone. The V gene is TRBV5-6, the J gene TRBJ1-1, with D unclear. The CDR3 sequence is 11 residues long. Looked up from germline, CDR1 is SGHDT and CDR2 is YYEEEE. V lost 5 bases and J 5 bases, leaving 7 bases between the germline ends. In nucleotides, the CDR3 is TGTGCCAGCAGAGATCGGACTGAAGCTTTCTTT. This sequence encodes CASRDRTEAFF.

The genes are TRBV10-3 and TRBJ2-3; 12 nucleotides align to TRBD2. Losses at the gene ends were 3 bases for V and 8 bases for J; bases not matched to a gene: 9. The CDR3 extends over 16 amino acids. Germline-derived CDR1 and CDR2 are ENHRY and SYGVKD. CDR3 bases: TGTGCCATCAGTGACACGACTAGCGGGGGTTATGGTACGCAGTATTTT. Translating gives CAISDTTSGGYGTQYF.

This rearrangement joins TRBV28 to TRBJ1-4; D gene uncertain. The CDR3 extends over 16 amino acids. V shed 7 bases and J shed 5 bases, with 20 bases lying between them. Germline CDR1 is MDHEN and CDR2 is SYDVKM. CDR3 coding DNA: TGTGCCAGCACCCTGCATCCCGCAGGAGGAAATGAAAAACTGTTTTTT. It is translated as CASTLHPAGGNEKLFF.

The chain is built from TRBV19 and TRBJ1-5; 9 positions match TRBD1. Germline values: CDR1 LNHDA, CDR2 SQIVND (reference sequence). This CDR3 is built from 15 residues. The junction had 11 bases not matched to a gene; V was cut back by 7 bases and J by 7 bases. DNA for the CDR3: TGTGCCAGTATAGCCACAGGGGGCTTCGGGCAGCCCCAGCATTTT. Protein: CASIATGGFGQPQHF.

The V call is TRBV23-1, the J call TRBJ1-2; D is possibly TRBD1 (6 bases). TRBV23-1 belongs to the ORF category, with a function that is uncertain. V was pared by 8 bases and J by 8 bases, with 21 bases between. The CDR3 sequence is 14 residues long. CDR3 protein: CASGGGGRNRGYTF. The CDR3 DNA is TGCGCCAGCGGCGGCGGGGGGCGGAATAGGGGCTACACCTTC.

This rearrangement joins TRBV14 to TRBJ1-2; no clear D. The CDR3 length is 14 residues. Germline CDR1 is SGHDN and CDR2 is FVKESK. Trimming removed 4 bases at V and 4 bases at J, with 13 bases between. This chain's CDR3 is CASSPSGRVYGYTF. The CDR3 DNA reads TGTGCCAGCAGCCCGTCAGGCCGTGTCTATGGCTACACCTTC.

Note on this clone: Other DNA sequences from this sample encode an identical CDR3 as well. The chain links TRBV9 to TRBJ2-1, with 7 bases that match TRBD1. There are 13 residues in the CDR3. Germline V lookup: CDR1 SGDLS, CDR2 YYNGEE. The J segment lost 5 bases and the V segment lost 4 bases, leaving 3 bases of the junction unmatched. CDR3 sequence reads: CASSPRGNNEQFF. The CDR3 region has the DNA TGTGCCAGCAGCCCCAGGGGGAACAATGAGCAGTTCTTC.